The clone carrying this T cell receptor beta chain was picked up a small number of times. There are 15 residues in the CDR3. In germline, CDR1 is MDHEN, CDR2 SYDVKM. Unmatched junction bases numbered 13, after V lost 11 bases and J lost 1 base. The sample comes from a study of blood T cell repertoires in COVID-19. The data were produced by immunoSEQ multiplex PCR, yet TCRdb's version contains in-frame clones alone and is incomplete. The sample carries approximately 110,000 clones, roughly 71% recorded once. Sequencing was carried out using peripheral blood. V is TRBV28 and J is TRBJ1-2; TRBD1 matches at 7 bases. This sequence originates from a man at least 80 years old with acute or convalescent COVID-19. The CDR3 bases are TGTGCCGCCCAAAACCAGGGGGTTCGTAACTATGGCTACACCTTC. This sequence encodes CAAQNQGVRNYGYTF.